This TCR beta chain was profiled in a study of a mutant IDH1 vaccine in newly diagnosed glioma. Study summary: Onset of vaccination occurred 4-6 weeks following radiotherapy alone, or with temozolomide cycles. Visits designated V12 and V13 were conducted at weeks 35 and 47, respectively. Study-wide findings and caveats: Immune responses induced by vaccination arose in 93.3% of the patients.

As for time point: week 35, safety follow-up. Each vaccine dose was 300 ug of mutant IDH1 20-mer peptide, with topical imiquimod. In weeks 1, 3, 5, 7, 11, 15, 19 and 23, patients were vaccinated. A single count supports this clone. Its antigen is not identified. The CDR3 has 14 residues. V was shortened by 1 base and J by 5 bases, with 11 bases between the two germline ends. Germline V gene sequence: CDR1 GTSNPN, CDR2 SVGIG (reference sequence). Assay: immunoSEQ multiplex PCR; the TCRdb copy retains only in-frame clones and omits some. Of over 65,000 clones detected, 80% to 85% appear once; the ten largest clones hold about an eighth.

The sequence was obtained from a man aged 18-30 years with glioma. The chain has TRBV30 and TRBJ2-2; the D is unclear. The sequencing here drew on PBMCs, taken from a glioma patient whose treatment included an IDH1 peptide vaccine. CDR3 loop: CAWSEGSWTGELFF. The DNA for the CDR3 is TGTGCCTGGAGTGAGGGCTCGTGGACCGGGGAGCTGTTTTTT. The full variable domain, completed using reference TRBV30 and TRBJ2-2, is SQTIHQWPATLVQPVGSPLSLECTVEGTSNPNLYWYRQAAGRGLQLLFYSVGIGQISSEVPQNLSASRPQDRQFILSSKKLLLSDSGFYLCAWSEGSWTGELFFGEGSRLTVL.